These 3 T cell receptor beta chains came from one sample sequenced in a study of T cell repertoires in cytomegalovirus infection. TCRdb independently ran MiXCR on the reads; one entry per CDR3 protein. The top ten hold about 5% of the sample, which has under 200,000 distinct CDR3 sequences, nearly 9.5% seen once. Sequenced: PBMCs. The receptors were gathered from a human donor in good health (CMV status not recorded). Some clones in this sample may be carry-over from other donors' samples.

This clonotype was seen repeatedly, ten times or more. The chain recombines TRBV7-2 with TRBJ2-7; D is perhaps TRBD1 or TRBD2 (5 bases each). CDR1 is SGHTA and CDR2 is FQGNSA in the germline V gene. V was pared by 5 bases and J by 2 bases, with 10 bases between. This CDR3 has 13 amino acids. This CDR3 reads CASSLSGPYEQYF. The CDR3, as DNA: TGTGCCAGCAGCCTATCGGGACCCTACGAGCAGTACTTC.

The rearrangement uses TRBV4-1 and TRBJ1-1; no clear D. Germline CDR1 reads MGHRA; CDR2 reads YSYEKL. Trimming took 5 bases from V and 8 from J, leaving 12 bases between them. The CDR3 has 12 amino acids. CDR3: CASSSGSGEAFF. CDR3 coding DNA: TGCGCCAGCAGCTCGGGGAGCGGGGAAGCTTTCTTT.

The chain links TRBV7-2 to TRBJ2-3; D possibly corresponds to TRBD2 (5 bases). The germline V gene encodes CDR1 SGHTA and CDR2 FQGNSA. The V end was cut by 5 bases, the J end by 0 bases, with 12 bases between. This CDR3 comprises 15 residues. CDR3 loop: CASSRDGISTDTQYF. The CDR3 DNA reads as TGTGCCAGCAGCAGAGACGGGATAAGCACAGATACGCAGTATTTT.